The clone carrying this T cell receptor beta chain was observed many times. What it recognizes is unknown. The data were taken from a study of breast tumors, draining lymph nodes, adjacent tissues. The CDR3 runs to 15 residues. In germline, CDR1 is SGHTA, CDR2 FQGTGA. V shed 1 base and J shed 5 bases, with 14 bases lying between them. Findings of the study overall: Tumor repertoires ranked between lymph nodes and nontumor tissue in diversity, with V and J gene preferences. Findings are consistent with lymph node origin and intratumoral expansion of most tumor T cells.

TCRdb itself ran the multiplex PCR reads through MiXCR, one entry per CDR3 protein. The sample has roughly 20,000 distinct CDR3 sequences, 25% to 40% seen once. This chain uses TRBV7-3 with TRBJ2-5; D is possibly TRBD1 (5 bases). The TCR originated in a female donor with breast cancer. Some clones in this sample may be carry-over from other donors' samples. Input material: breast tumor tissue. CDR3 residues: CASSLRPGIDETQYF. The DNA of the CDR3 is TGTGCCAGCAGCTTAAGGCCAGGGATCGACGAGACCCAGTACTTC.